This T cell receptor (beta chain) originates from a study of blood T cell repertoires in COVID-19 (dated by TCRdb to 2020 to 2022). For the wider study: Samples from collaborators originated in the United States, Italy and Spain and spanned both the acute and convalescent phases of COVID-19. Samples came from the ongoing ImmuneRACE study (first 160 participants) plus 1,254 subjects from 6 global collaborators. The sample metadata nearly always contained a de-identified subject ID, COVID-19 status, age in years and sex. Where available, HLA class I and class II types were obtained from metadata supplied by the sample provider rather than from assay-based typing. The repertoires were released in a freely available public database intended as a resource for research on the immune response to SARS-CoV-2. The prospective study material was composed of cDNA or gDNA derived from T cells, B-cell-depleted T cells, or PBMCs. The dataset comprised deeply sampled blood TCRbeta repertoires from subjects exposed to, actively infected with, or recovered from COVID-19.

Overall study results and their limits: How much clinical and demographic metadata was included differed by source and by participant, and the metadata was provided uncurated.

TCRbeta CDR3 regions were amplified from genomic DNA using the immunoSEQ Assay, a bias-controlled multiplex PCR. Processing in the source paper ran as follows. The number of nucleated cells in each sample was estimated by amplification of reference gene primers within the assay. To quantify the absolute abundance of each unique TCRbeta CDR3 rearrangement, sequence reads were collapsed and filtered. Productive Simpson clonality was computed per sample as the square root of Simpson's diversity index over productive rearrangements. TCRdb mirrors the immuneACCESS table, restricted to in-frame sequences. Some clones are absent from its copies; in checked studies, under half trace to an unresolved V gene, and the reason for the others is unknown. V and J calls and clone size are copied from that table; D and trimming were computed from the DNA. The sample table shows 250,000 to 350,000 clones, and 65% to 90% are seen once. The ten largest clones capture 8% to 13% of the sample.

A remark on this clone: This clone's antigen is unknown. One base away there is no much larger clone; base qualities are not given.

In the prospective study, participants were about 18 to 95 years old, resided in approximately 22 geographic areas of the United States, and were enrolled through a virtual design. In the prospective study, participants were assigned to cohorts based on the clinical history participants reported in a screening survey and a study questionnaire. ImmuneRACE Cohort 3 recovered participants were defined by two consecutive negative NP/OP PCR tests, healthcare professional clearance, or symptom resolution. In the prospective study, whole blood, serum and a nasopharyngeal or oropharyngeal swab were collected from each participant by mobile phlebotomists. Over a roughly two-month period, participants in the prospective study had the option of providing additional blood draws and questionnaires. Prospective study blood samples were shipped either frozen or at room temperature before DNA extraction. For CDR1 and CDR2, the germline V gene lists MNHEY and SVGAGI. V was cut back by 0 bases and J by 2 bases, leaving a gap of 10 bases between them. Inclusive of the bounding cysteine and phenylalanine, the CDR3 is 15 residues long. Just CDR3 DNA is preserved here, 45 bases in frame from base 1.

The chain is made from TRBV6-5 and TRBJ1-2, with TRBD1 as a weak D call on 5 bases. The TCR was taken from a woman between 18 and 30 years old who had recovered from COVID-19. Material for sequencing was PBMCs or T cells enriched from blood (not recorded which). The DNA reads as follows: TGTGCCAGCAGTTACTCGATGGACATCAACTATGGCTACACCTTC. Its amino acids are CASSYSMDINYGYTF.